This T cell receptor (beta chain) originates from a study of regulatory T cells in long-lasting Graves disease. This clonotype has a handful of counts. One end of the junction does not line up with germline, which may come from a read error. Combining iRepertoire HTBI primers with Arm-PCR of CDR3 regions, the authors built TCR beta libraries. TCRdb ran MiXCR on the multiplex PCR reads and lists one entry per CDR3 protein. Found here are 320,000 or so distinct CDR3 sequences, about a sixth of them singletons; the top ten hold about 36%. The germline gives CDR1 MDHEN, CDR2 SYDVKM. The CDR3 has 11 residues. Time point described: newly diagnosed GD, antithyroid drugs for less than 3 months. There was RNA extracted from PBMCs, and the TCR library was made from it.

This sample comprised peripheral blood mononuclear cells (PBMCs), obtained at new diagnosis, from a patient treated with antithyroid drugs. J is TRBJ2-1 and V is TRBV28, with D hard to call. The sequence was obtained from a female donor with Graves disease. The CDR3 DNA sequence: TGTGCCAGCAGTTCATACAATGGGCAGTTCTTC. Translation gives CASSSYNGQFF.